This entry describes one T cell receptor (beta chain). Its antigen is unidentified. Germline V gene data show CDR1 as MNHEY and CDR2 as SVGEGT. V lost 5 bases to trimming and J lost 7 bases, with 17 bases between them. The CDR3 is 14 amino acids. This sample was included in a study of vaccination and CD4 T cells after COVID-19. The overall study: Six men and four women formed the convalescents, two being Hispanic. Cultures acting as controls obtained a CEFX pool, an HIV-1 Nef pool, or no peptide. A median of 101 days (range 35 to 161) separated diagnosis from post-COVID sampling. General study results and limits: The study found median SARS-CoV-2-reactive clonotypes rising from 21 to 38, not significantly.

The Oncomine TCR Beta short-read assay was what sequenced the DNA obtained from cultured CD4+ T cells. TCRdb redid the calling of the PCR reads with MiXCR, one entry per CDR3 protein. The sample lists about 15,000 distinct CDR3 sequences, around 70% occurring once. Treatment given: approximately 9-day PBMC culture with coronavirus spike peptide pools or control peptides (ViraFEST assay). This chain links TRBV6-2 or TRBV6-3 with TRBJ1-1; possibly TRBD1 for D (6 bases). The source material was CD4+ T cells from blood, cultured in vitro. This clonotype was obtained from a human donor who had recovered from COVID-19. CDR3 DNA sequence: TGTGCCAGCAGTGCAGCGACAGGAGATGTTGAAGCTTTCTTT. This encodes CASSAATGDVEAFF.